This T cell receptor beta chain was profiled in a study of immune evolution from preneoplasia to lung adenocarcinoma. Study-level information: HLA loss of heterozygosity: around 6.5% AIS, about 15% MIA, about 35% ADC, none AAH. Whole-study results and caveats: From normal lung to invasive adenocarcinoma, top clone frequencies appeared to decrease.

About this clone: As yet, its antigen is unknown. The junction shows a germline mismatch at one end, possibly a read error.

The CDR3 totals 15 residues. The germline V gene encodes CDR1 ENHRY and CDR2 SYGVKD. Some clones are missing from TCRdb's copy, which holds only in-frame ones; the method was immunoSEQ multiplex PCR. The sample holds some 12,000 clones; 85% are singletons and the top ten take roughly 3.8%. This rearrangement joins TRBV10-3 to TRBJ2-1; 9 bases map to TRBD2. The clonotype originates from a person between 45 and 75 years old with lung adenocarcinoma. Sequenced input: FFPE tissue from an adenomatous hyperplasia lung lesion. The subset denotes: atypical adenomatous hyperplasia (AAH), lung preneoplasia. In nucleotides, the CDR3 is TGTGCCATCAGTCTCTTAGCGGGGGCCTACAATAAGCAGTTCTTC. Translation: CAISLLAGAYNKQFF.